These 9 T cell receptor beta chains were sequenced from one sample in a study of technical replicates of blood from a handful of donors. Profiled with immunoSEQ multiplex PCR; TCRdb holds only in-frame clones, not every one. Of about 53,000 clones listed, just over 85% are singletons. The sample comprised PBMCs. Every receptor here comes from a human donor in good health. Some clones in this sample may be carry-over from other donors' samples.

Of note for this clone: A read error may produce the germline difference seen at one junction end. This chain connects TRBV9 to TRBJ1-1; D might be TRBD1 (5 bases). The CDR3 spans 13 residues. Germline loops: CDR1 SGDLS, CDR2 YYNGEE. CDR3 loop: CASSGRANSEAFF. CDR3 sequence (DNA): TGTGCCAGCAGCGGCAGGGCGAACTCTGAAGCTTTCTTT. Variable domain in full (rest from reference TRBV9 and TRBJ1-1): DSGVTQTPKHLITATGQRVTLRCSPRSGDLSVYWYQQSLDQGLQFLIQYYNGEERAKGNILERFSAQQFPDLHSELNLSSLELGDSALYFCASSGRANSEAFFGQGTRLTVV.

The rearrangement links TRBV7-8 to TRBJ1-1; 8 positions match TRBD1. V was pared by 5 bases and J by 5 bases, with 4 bases of the junction left unmatched. The germline V gene encodes CDR1 SGHVS and CDR2 FQNEAQ. The CDR3 totals 13 residues. CDR3 region: CASSLRQGTEAFF. DNA for the CDR3: TGTGCCAGCAGCCTGAGACAGGGGACTGAAGCTTTCTTT.

The chain is built from TRBV5-4 and TRBJ1-1; a weak D match, TRBD1 (5 bases). The CDR3 runs 17 residues. Trimming took off 4 bases at V and 1 base at J, with 20 bases between the two ends. The germline V gene has CDR1 SGHNT and CDR2 YYREEE (reference sequence). The chain's CDR3 is CASSPRGGEGSNTEAFF. For the CDR3, the DNA is TGTGCCAGCAGCCCCCGGGGGGGTGAGGGGTCGAACACTGAAGCTTTCTTT.

The chain combines TRBV30 with TRBJ1-2, with D perhaps matching TRBD1 (6 bases). Germline V CDR1 and CDR2: GTSNPN, SVGIG (reference sequence). The CDR3 contains 13 residues. Trimming took 5 bases from V and 8 from J, leaving 18 bases between them. The CDR3 sequence is CAWVEQGVRGYTF. In nucleotides, the CDR3 is TGTGCCTGGGTCGAACAGGGAGTAAGAGGCTACACCTTC. The whole variable domain, filled in from reference TRBV30 and TRBJ1-2, reads SQTIHQWPATLVQPVGSPLSLECTVEGTSNPNLYWYRQAAGRGLQLLFYSVGIGQISSEVPQNLSASRPQDRQFILSSKKLLLSDSGFYLCAWVEQGVRGYTFGSGTRLTVV.

There are a few counts of this clone. Other DNA sequences in the sample encode the same CDR3. This chain links TRBV5-1 with TRBJ2-2; D perhaps matches TRBD1 (5 bases). V was cut by 2 bases and J by 5 bases, with 7 bases left in between. The CDR3 sequence is 13 residues long. The germline CDR1 and CDR2 sequences are SGHRS and YFSETQ. The CDR3 loop reads CASSFQGTGELFF. CDR3 DNA: TGCGCCAGCAGCTTCCAGGGTACCGGGGAGCTGTTTTTT.

J is TRBJ2-7 and V is TRBV20-1, with D unresolved. The CDR3 has 11 residues. Between the trimmed V and J ends, which lost 6 bases and 3 bases, there was a span of 9 bases. Germline V gene lookup returns CDR1 DFQATT and CDR2 SNEGSKA (reference sequence). The CDR3 loop is CSATDGYEQYF. The CDR3 DNA reads TGCAGTGCCACAGACGGCTACGAGCAGTACTTC.

The V and J genes are TRBV15 and TRBJ1-4; no clear D. The CDR3 is made up of 15 amino acids. Trimming left V 1 base short and J 8 bases short, with 14 bases between. Germline V lookup: CDR1 LNHNV, CDR2 YYDKDF (reference sequence). Written as DNA, the CDR3 is TGTGCCACCAGCAGAGCTTTCACCTCACTGGAAAAACTGTTTTTT. Amino acids: CATSRAFTSLEKLFF.

J is TRBJ2-3 and V is TRBV7-2; D perhaps matches TRBD2 (6 bases). Germline CDR1 SGHTA, CDR2 FQGNSA. The CDR3 is 15 amino acids. Trimming shortened V by 6 bases and J by 0 bases, and 13 bases separated the two germline ends. This CDR3 is CASSQRAGSTDTQYF. Here the CDR3 DNA reads TGTGCCAGCAGTCAGAGAGCGGGTAGCACAGATACGCAGTATTTT.

This chain joins TRBV4-3 and TRBJ2-3; 7 positions agree with TRBD2. There are 17 residues in the CDR3. The trim removed 2 bases at V and 1 base at J, leaving 9 bases unmatched. Germline values: CDR1 LGHNA, CDR2 YSLEER. CDR3 bases: TGCGCCAGCAGCCAAAGGGTGTCGAGCGGGGGCACAGATACGCAGTATTTT. Amino acids: CASSQRVSSGGTDTQYF.